These T cell receptor beta chains were read from a single sample in a study of blood T cells in healthy people across ages. In TCRdb, the 5' RACE reads were re-called with MiXCR into one record per CDR3 protein. The sample shows 600,000 or so distinct CDR3 sequences, less than 35% of them seen only once. The sample comprised blood. These receptors all stem from an elderly woman in good health. CDR3s include the opening cysteine and the closing phenylalanine or tryptophan. The D gene is left open where the match is weak. Clone size is shown for a subset of rows, as once, few, many or a class of expanded clone.

.	TRBV5-1	TRBJ2-7	many	CASSPGTWSEQYF	TGCGCCAGCAGCCCCGGGACATGGTCCGAGCAGTACTTC
TRBD1	TRBV3-1	TRBJ2-4	many	CASSPQGAAKNIQYF	TGTGCCAGCAGCCCCCAGGGGGCGGCCAAAAACATTCAGTACTTC
.	TRBV20-1	TRBJ1-4	many	CSASTAGESEKLFF	TGCAGTGCTTCTACCGCAGGGGAGAGTGAAAAACTGTTTTTT
TRBD2	TRBV12-3/TRBV12-4	TRBJ2-1	many	CASSYSGLAGGNNEQFF	TGTGCCAGCAGTTATAGCGGACTAGCGGGGGGGAACAATGAGCAGTTCTTC
.	TRBV6-2/TRBV6-3	TRBJ1-1	many	CASSYRGSEAFF	TGTGCCAGCAGTTACAGGGGATCTGAAGCTTTCTTT
.	TRBV7-6	TRBJ2-7	.	CASSLNTAGVEQYF	TGTGCCAGCAGCTTAAATACAGCCGGGGTCGAGCAGTACTTC
.	TRBV30	TRBJ2-7	many	CAWGGSYEQYF	TGTGCCTGGGGGGGATCTTACGAGCAGTACTTC
.	TRBV5-5	TRBJ2-7	.	CASSGPPTQGSKDEQYF	TGTGCCAGCAGCGGACCTCCTACCCAGGGAAGTAAAGACGAGCAGTACTTC
.	TRBV5-6	TRBJ2-6	few	CASSRRVGGGANVLTF	TGTGCCAGCAGCCGACGGGTCGGGGGTGGGGCCAACGTCCTGACTTTC
.	TRBV28	TRBJ2-5	many	CASSLESQEETQYF	TGTGCCAGCAGTTTAGAGTCCCAGGAGGAGACCCAGTACTTC
TRBD1	TRBV28	TRBJ1-5	.	CASSNLDRGSRQPQHF	TGTGCCAGCAGTAATCTCGACAGGGGGTCTCGACAGCCCCAGCATTTT
TRBD1	TRBV2	TRBJ2-7	.	CASRVQGAVHYEQYF	TGTGCCAGCAGAGTTCAGGGGGCGGTCCACTACGAGCAGTACTTC
.	TRBV9	TRBJ1-1	few	CASSVKPGLMNTEAFF	TGTGCCAGCAGCGTAAAGCCAGGGTTGATGAACACTGAAGCTTTCTTT
TRBD2	TRBV20-1	TRBJ2-3	few	CSESGGVTDTQYF	TGCAGTGAAAGCGGGGGGGTAACAGATACGCAGTATTTT
TRBD1	TRBV28	TRBJ1-4	few	CASSWTGPNEKLFF	TGTGCCAGCAGTTGGACAGGACCCAATGAAAAACTGTTTTTT
.	TRBV12-3/TRBV12-4	TRBJ2-3	.	CASSSTPAGPSTDAEYF	TGTGCCAGCAGTTCAACACCGGCGGGCCCTAGCACAGATGCGGAGTATTTT
TRBD2	TRBV6-1	TRBJ2-5	many	CASSEPGGLVETQYF	TGTGCCAGCAGTGAACCTGGGGGACTAGTCGAGACCCAGTACTTC
.	TRBV12-3/TRBV12-4	TRBJ2-2	.	CASSLRLRGAGELFF	TGTGCCAGCAGTTTAAGGTTGAGGGGGGCCGGGGAGCTGTTTTTT
TRBD1	TRBV6-5	TRBJ2-7	many	CASSYRALAGGSSYEQYF	TGTGCCAGCAGTTACAGGGCGTTGGCAGGGGGTAGCTCCTACGAGCAGTACTTC
.	TRBV20-1	TRBJ2-5	many	CSATVETQYF	TGCAGTGCCACGGTTGAGACCCAGTACTTC
TRBD1	TRBV6-1	TRBJ1-1	.	CASSDMDRGTEAFF	TGTGCCAGCAGTGACATGGACAGGGGCACTGAAGCTTTCTTT
.	TRBV25-1	TRBJ2-5	.	CASSEPRAVQETQYF	TGTGCCAGCAGTGAACCCCGGGCGGTTCAAGAGACCCAGTACTTC
TRBD2	TRBV20-1	TRBJ2-1	.	CSARGLTSGAYNEQFF	TGCAGTGCTAGGGGGTTGACTAGCGGGGCCTACAATGAGCAGTTCTTC
.	TRBV27	TRBJ2-1	.	CASSLFLAYEQFF	TGTGCCAGCAGTTTATTCCTAGCCTATGAGCAGTTCTTC
TRBD1	TRBV7-8	TRBJ1-2	few	CASSLGQGGARTF	TGTGCCAGCAGCTTAGGACAGGGAGGGGCTAGGACCTTC
.	TRBV5-6	TRBJ2-7	.	CASSSVLARSYEQYF	TGTGCCAGCAGCTCCGTTTTGGCCAGATCCTACGAGCAGTACTTC
TRBD1	TRBV9	TRBJ1-3	.	CASSARDRGASGNTIYF	TGTGCCAGCAGCGCGAGGGACAGGGGCGCCTCTGGAAACACCATATATTTT
.	TRBV5-1	TRBJ1-2	.	CASSLERLDYGYTF	TGCGCCAGCAGCTTGGAAAGGTTAGACTATGGCTACACCTTC
.	TRBV5-4	TRBJ2-3	many	CASSRGGHRTSTDTQYF	TGTGCCAGCAGCCGCGGCGGACATCGTACTAGCACAGATACGCAGTATTTT
.	TRBV3-1	TRBJ2-6	many	CASSQDIIGSGANVLTF	TGTGCCAGCAGCCAAGATATAATAGGGTCGGGGGCCAACGTCCTGACTTTC
TRBD2	TRBV15	TRBJ2-3	many	CATSRLSGASTDTQYF	TGTGCCACCAGCAGATTGAGCGGGGCTAGCACAGATACGCAGTATTTT
.	TRBV10-3	TRBJ2-3	many	CAISRGGNFGDTQYF	TGTGCCATCAGTCGAGGGGGGAACTTTGGAGATACGCAGTATTTT
.	TRBV5-1	TRBJ1-2	many	CASSGSRQASIYGYTF	TGCGCCAGCAGCGGGTCCCGTCAGGCCTCCATCTATGGCTACACCTTC
TRBD2	TRBV6-2/TRBV6-3	TRBJ2-1	many	CASSYAGTSGDNEQFF	TGTGCCAGCAGTTACGCCGGGACTAGCGGGGATAATGAGCAGTTCTTC
TRBD1	TRBV6-2/TRBV6-3	TRBJ1-5	.	CASSYSGGQSNQPQHF	TGTGCCAGCAGTTATAGTGGGGGACAGAGCAATCAGCCCCAGCATTTT
.	TRBV18	TRBJ2-1	.	CASSPGQGNYNEQFF	TGTGCCAGCTCACCAGGGCAGGGAAATTACAATGAGCAGTTCTTC
TRBD1	TRBV15	TRBJ2-7	many	CATSSRTGNYEQYF	TGTGCCACCAGCAGTCGGACAGGGAACTACGAGCAGTACTTC
.	TRBV4-2	TRBJ1-2	.	CASSQDRYGYTF	TGTGCCAGCAGCCAGGATAGGTATGGCTACACCTTC
.	TRBV6-5	TRBJ1-5	many	CASRRQRNSNQPQHF	TGTGCCAGCAGGCGACAGCGTAATAGCAATCAGCCCCAGCATTTT
.	TRBV12-3/TRBV12-4	TRBJ1-2	.	CASSPRQVNYGYTF	TGTGCCAGCAGCCCTCGACAGGTTAACTATGGCTACACCTTC
.	TRBV2	TRBJ1-2	once	CASSEGPGKGYGYTF	TGTGCCAGCAGTGAAGGTCCAGGCAAAGGCTATGGCTACACCTTC
.	TRBV12-3/TRBV12-4	TRBJ2-7	.	CASSPPQGNPYEQYF	TGTGCCAGCAGCCCTCCGCAGGGCAACCCCTACGAGCAGTACTTC
TRBD2	TRBV3-1	TRBJ2-3	.	CASSQAYQLARNTDTQYF	TGTGCCAGCAGCCAAGCCTACCAACTAGCGCGGAACACAGATACGCAGTATTTT
TRBD1	TRBV9	TRBJ2-5	many	CASSVRDRDETQYF	TGTGCCAGCAGCGTCCGGGACAGGGACGAGACCCAGTACTTC
.	TRBV5-1	TRBJ2-3	.	CASSSTDPWDTQYF	TGCGCCAGCAGCTCCACCGACCCTTGGGATACGCAGTATTTT
.	TRBV7-9	TRBJ2-5	many	CASSLLTGQETQYF	TGTGCCAGCAGCTTATTAACAGGGCAAGAGACCCAGTACTTC
.	TRBV12-3/TRBV12-4	TRBJ2-4	few	CAGRLLATTAEQYF	TGTGCCGGCAGACTGCTAGCTACTACAGCTGAGCAGTACTTC
TRBD2	TRBV19	TRBJ2-4	.	CASSIGLGGDIQYF	TGTGCCAGTAGTATAGGATTGGGGGGGGACATTCAGTACTTC
.	TRBV20-1	TRBJ2-1	.	CSAEGDGLQEQFF	TGCAGTGCGGAGGGTGACGGCCTCCAAGAGCAGTTCTTC
.	TRBV30	TRBJ1-2	many	CAWSQRQNYGYTF	TGTGCCTGGAGTCAGCGGCAGAACTATGGCTACACCTTC